This T cell receptor (beta chain) was documented in a study of T cell responses to AZD1222 COVID-19 vaccine. The protocol was immunoSEQ multiplex PCR, while the TCRdb copy is restricted to in-frame clones and leaves out a portion. The sample has some 140,000 clones; approximately 90% are singletons. V lost 4 bases and J lost 6, with 16 bases in between. The CDR3 sequence is 14 residues long. Germline V lookup: CDR1 LNHDA, CDR2 SQIVND (reference sequence). The source material was peripheral blood, sampled on day 0 of AZD1222 vaccination. The receptor was isolated from an adult in good health. J is TRBJ2-7 and V is TRBV19, with D possibly matching TRBD2 (5 bases). CDR3 in amino acids: CASSRGSEVGEQYF. In DNA form, the CDR3 reads TGTGCCAGTAGTAGAGGGTCAGAAGTGGGCGAGCAGTACTTC.